This is a list of T cell receptor beta chains from one sample in a study of cytomegalovirus exposure and HLA in healthy donors. Here immunoSEQ multiplex PCR was the method, and the copy in TCRdb shows in-frame clones only, minus some. The sample shows some 120,000 clones, 70% to 90% of them seen only once. Sequencing was carried out using PBMCs. These receptors all stem from a woman aged 18-35 years in good health and CMV-seronegative. CDR3s include the opening cysteine and the closing phenylalanine or tryptophan. Each record gives: D gene, J gene, V gene, clone size, CDR3 protein, CDR3 DNA. D genes are given only for firm matches. Some rows have no size entry. The others give once, few or many, or a class for an expanded clone.

TRBD1 TRBJ1-4 TRBV19 - CASSTDGTGYNEKLFF TGTGCCAGTAGTACGGACGGGACAGGATATAATGAAAAACTGTTTTTT
- TRBJ1-1 TRBV7-9 - CASSLASTEAFF TGTGCCAGCAGCTTAGCCAGCACTGAAGCTTTCTTT
TRBD1 TRBJ1-6 TRBV4-1 once CASRSTGGVGSPLHF TGCGCCAGCAGATCCACAGGGGGTGTGGGTTCACCCCTCCACTTT
TRBD1 TRBJ2-7 TRBV30 - CAWSGTGDGSKQYF TGTGCCTGGAGTGGGACAGGGGACGGGAGTAAGCAGTACTTC
- TRBJ1-1 TRBV19 once CASSKSRVTEAFF TGTGCCAGTTCTAAATCCAGGGTCACTGAAGCTTTCTTT
- TRBJ2-7 TRBV7-6 - CASSFKLDYEQYF TGTGCCAGCAGCTTCAAACTTGACTACGAGCAGTACTTC
TRBD1 TRBJ1-5 TRBV10-2 few CASGTGDQPQHF TGCGCCAGCGGGACAGGGGACCAGCCCCAGCATTTT
TRBD1 TRBJ2-5 TRBV7-2 - CASSRGLEETQYF TGTGCCAGCAGCAGGGGGCTGGAAGAGACCCAGTACTTC
- TRBJ2-1 TRBV10-3 - CAISGQENNEQFF TGTGCCATCAGTGGACAGGAGAACAATGAGCAGTTCTTC
- TRBJ2-3 TRBV6-4 - CASSDSIVGADTQYF TGTGCCAGCAGTGACTCGATAGTGGGAGCAGATACGCAGTATTTT
TRBD2 TRBJ2-7 TRBV5-6 - CASNLRQTSGIYEQYF TGTGCCAGCAACTTAAGGCAGACTAGCGGGATTTACGAGCAGTACTTC
- TRBJ2-7 TRBV28 - CASSDRDSPYEQYF TGTGCCAGCAGCGACAGGGACTCTCCCTACGAGCAGTACTTC
- TRBJ1-5 TRBV2 - CASSLQGINQPQHF TGTGCCAGCAGTCTACAGGGTATCAATCAGCCCCAGCATTTT
TRBD2 TRBJ2-5 TRBV9 - CASSVELAGAQYF TGTGCCAGCAGCGTAGAGCTAGCGGGAGCCCAGTACTTC
- TRBJ2-2 TRBV6-1 - CASSVNRVSGELFF TGTGCCAGCAGTGTTAACAGGGTGTCCGGGGAGCTGTTTTTT
TRBD1 TRBJ2-7 TRBV5-4 - CASSQGQGNSYEQYF TGTGCCAGCAGCCAGGGACAGGGGAACTCCTACGAGCAGTACTTC
TRBD2 TRBJ2-1 TRBV9 - CASSLPREGLAEVPYNEQFF TGTGCCAGCAGCCTCCCTAGGGAGGGACTAGCGGAGGTCCCCTACAATGAGCAGTTCTTC
TRBD2 TRBJ2-7 TRBV5-1 - CASSSELAGGPNEQYF TGCGCCAGCAGCTCAGAACTAGCGGGAGGTCCAAACGAGCAGTACTTC
TRBD1 TRBJ2-5 TRBV18 - CASSPQGAGETQYF TGTGCCAGCTCACCACAGGGGGCTGGGGAGACCCAGTACTTC
TRBD2 TRBJ2-3 TRBV13 - CASSLGAGGTDTQYF TGTGCCAGCAGCTTGGGGGCGGGAGGAACAGATACGCAGTATTTT
TRBD1 TRBJ2-5 TRBV19 - CASSRTGAVEETQYF TGTGCCAGTAGTAGGACAGGGGCGGTTGAAGAGACCCAGTACTTC
TRBD1 TRBJ2-7 TRBV5-5 - CASSLVRTGSYEQYF TGTGCCAGCAGCTTGGTCAGGACAGGGTCCTACGAGCAGTACTTC
TRBD1 TRBJ2-7 TRBV27 - CASSLRTGVHEQYF TGTGCCAGCAGTTTAAGGACAGGGGTCCACGAGCAGTACTTC
- TRBJ2-7 TRBV5-1 - CASTVGPLSHEQYF TGCGCCAGCACCGTCGGTCCCCTTTCCCACGAGCAGTACTTC
TRBD2 TRBJ2-7 TRBV7-8 - CASSTPGTTSYEQYF TGTGCCAGCAGCACCCCCGGGACTACCTCTTACGAGCAGTACTTC
TRBD1 TRBJ1-4 TRBV10-3 once CAISEGTGFEKLFF TGTGCCATCAGTGAGGGGACAGGGTTTGAAAAACTGTTTTTT
- TRBJ2-5 TRBV18 - CASSPRVSEETQYF TGTGCCAGCTCACCACGTGTGAGCGAGGAGACCCAGTACTTC
- TRBJ1-3 TRBV7-8 - CASSPRGGLGNTIYF TGTGCCAGCAGCCCCCGGGGAGGGCTGGGAAACACCATATATTTT
- TRBJ2-1 TRBV6-5 - CATIARNEQFF TGTGCCACCATAGCTAGGAATGAGCAGTTCTTC
- TRBJ2-3 TRBV10-1 - CASSASPSVRTDTQYF TGCGCCAGCAGCGCAAGCCCTAGCGTTCGAACAGATACGCAGTATTTT
TRBD1 TRBJ1-6 TRBV5-1 - CASSIGQGNNSPLHF TGCGCCAGCAGCATTGGACAGGGGAATAATTCACCCCTCCACTTT
- TRBJ2-7 TRBV7-2 - CASSSTSTQAIYEQYF TGTGCCAGCAGCTCGACTAGTACCCAAGCAATCTACGAGCAGTACTTC
TRBD1 TRBJ2-5 TRBV5-1 - CASSPRGQGASETQYF TGCGCCAGCAGCCCCCGGGGACAGGGGGCGTCGGAGACCCAGTACTTC
TRBD1 TRBJ1-5 TRBV19 - CASSPRGDRLNQPQHF TGTGCCAGTAGTCCCCGGGGGGACAGGCTCAATCAGCCCCAGCATTTT
- TRBJ1-3 TRBV25-1 once CASSEQGNTIYF TGTGCCAGCAGTGAACAGGGAAACACCATATATTTT
TRBD2 TRBJ2-2 TRBV9 few CASSVAAGGPVSTGELFF TGTGCCAGCAGCGTAGCGGCGGGAGGGCCGGTGAGCACCGGGGAGCTGTTTTTT
- TRBJ2-6 TRBV9 - CASSLTIGNSGANVLTF TGTGCCAGCAGCCTCACTATAGGAAACTCTGGGGCCAACGTCCTGACTTTC
- TRBJ1-5 TRBV7-8 - CASSPDRRNQPQHF TGTGCCAGCAGCCCGGACAGACGCAATCAGCCCCAGCATTTT